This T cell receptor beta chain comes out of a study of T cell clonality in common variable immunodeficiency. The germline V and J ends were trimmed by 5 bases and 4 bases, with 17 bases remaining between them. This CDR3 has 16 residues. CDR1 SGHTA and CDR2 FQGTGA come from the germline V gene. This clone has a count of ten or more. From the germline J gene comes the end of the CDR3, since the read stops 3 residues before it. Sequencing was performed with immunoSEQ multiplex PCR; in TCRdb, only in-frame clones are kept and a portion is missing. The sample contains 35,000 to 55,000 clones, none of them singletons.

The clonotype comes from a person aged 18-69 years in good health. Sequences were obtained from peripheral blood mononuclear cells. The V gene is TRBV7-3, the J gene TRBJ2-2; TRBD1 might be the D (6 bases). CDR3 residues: CASSPWTAVTTGELFF. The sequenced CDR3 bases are TGTGCCAGCAGCCCGTGGACAGCCGTAACCACCGGGGAG. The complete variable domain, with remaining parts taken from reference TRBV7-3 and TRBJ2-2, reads GAGVSQTPSNKVTEKGKYVELRCDPISGHTALYWYRQSLGQGPEFLIYFQGTGAADDSGLPNDRFFAVRPEGSVSTLKIQRTERGDSAVYLCASSPWTAVTTGELFFGEGSRLTVL.